The 27 T cell receptor beta chains presented below share a single source sample, sequenced in a study of blood T cells in healthy people across ages. Combining a sample-barcoded 5' primer with a J-beta primer mix, a second PCR ran for 7 to 11 cycles. In TCRdb, the 5' RACE reads were re-called with MiXCR into one record per CDR3 protein. The sample yields fewer than 1.5 million distinct CDR3 sequences, 40% to 50% seen once. Sample: blood. These receptors were taken from a woman younger than 30 in good health.

The V and J genes are TRBV11-2 and TRBJ2-7, with TRBD1 as a possible D gene (6 bases). Trimming pared 2 bases from V and 2 bases from J, leaving 13 bases between. The CDR3 covers 15 residues. Germline V gene sequence: CDR1 SGHAT, CDR2 FQNNGV. The CDR3 region has the DNA TGTGCCAGCAGCTTATCCGACAGGTTTACCTACGAGCAGTACTTC. It translates to CASSLSDRFTYEQYF.

The chain links TRBV7-2 to TRBJ1-2; D is unclear. The ends were cut back, 5 bases at V and 4 bases at J, with 14 bases in the middle. In germline, CDR1 is SGHTA, CDR2 FQGNSA. The CDR3 sequence is 14 residues long. Written as DNA, the CDR3 is TGTGCCAGCAGCCAAACGGATTTTCTCTATGGCTACACCTTC. Encoded protein: CASSQTDFLYGYTF.

This clonotype was counted between two and nine times. The V call is TRBV20-1, the J call TRBJ2-7, with 9 bases lining up with TRBD2. CDR1 and CDR2 from the germline V gene are DFQATT and SNEGSKA (reference sequence). The CDR3 is made up of 14 amino acids. V shed 0 bases, J shed 3 bases, and the junction held 3 bases outside the gene matches. The CDR3: CSARDAGGIYEQYF. The CDR3 coding sequence is TGCAGTGCTAGAGACGCGGGAGGGATCTACGAGCAGTACTTC.

This chain links TRBV11-2 with TRBJ2-5; D is uncertain. Germline CDR1 reads SGHAT; CDR2 reads FQNNGV. The CDR3 consists of 14 residues. V was trimmed by 6 bases and J by 4 bases, leaving 15 bases between them. The CDR3 nucleotides read TGTGCCAGCAGTCTTAGACCGGGCGCAGAGACCCAGTACTTC. This gives the protein CASSLRPGAETQYF.

This clonotype was seen more than once but under ten times. The chain uses TRBV28 and TRBJ2-7, with unresolved D. This CDR3 has 13 residues. Germline assignment: CDR1 MDHEN and CDR2 SYDVKM. The V end was cut by 8 bases, the J end by 1 base, with 12 bases between. In DNA form, the CDR3 reads TGTGCCAGCTTCACCGGCAAGTCCTACGAGCAGTACTTC. Translated, it gives CASFTGKSYEQYF.

V is TRBV28 and J is TRBJ1-2; D may be TRBD1 (5 bases). CDR3 length equals 11 residues. Germline loops: CDR1 MDHEN, CDR2 SYDVKM. Deletions cut 6 bases from V and 8 bases from J, with 10 bases between. CDR3 sequence (DNA): TGTGCCAGCAGGGACATTATGGGCTACACCTTC. Translation gives CASRDIMGYTF.

V and J are TRBV20-1 and TRBJ2-4; either TRBD1 or TRBD2 may fit D (5 bases each). Judging by the DNA end, TRBJ2-7 fits better; the J call may be wrong. The CDR3 is 16 residues long. The germline gives CDR1 DFQATT, CDR2 SNEGSKA (reference sequence). CDR3 protein: CSARGATGKINYEQYF. In DNA, the CDR3 is TGCAGTGCCCGAGGGGCAACAGGCAAGATCAATTACGAGCAGTACTTC.

This clonotype was observed a handful of times. V is TRBV6-5 and J is TRBJ1-2; D gene ambiguous. Germline assignment: CDR1 MNHEY and CDR2 SVGAGI. This CDR3 contains 14 residues. The V end lost 6 bases, the J end lost 6 bases, and 17 bases lay between the germline ends. In nucleotides, the CDR3 is TGTGCCAGCAGGAGTACGGCATTTGGGGATGGCTACACCTTC. The encoded protein is CASRSTAFGDGYTF.

J is TRBJ2-2 and V is TRBV10-3; D call uncertain. The CDR3 is made up of 14 amino acids. V lost 11 bases to trimming and J lost 3 bases, with 16 bases between them. Germline CDR1 is ENHRY and CDR2 is SYGVKD. The CDR3, as DNA: TGTGCCGCTAAGAGGACGGAAGACACCGGGGAGCTGTTTTTT. It yields the protein CAAKRTEDTGELFF.

The chain joins TRBV6-1 to TRBJ1-2; possibly TRBD1 for D (5 bases). CDR3 length equals 13 residues. CDR1 is MNHNS, CDR2 SASEGT, per germline. Trimming removed 8 bases at V and 8 bases at J, with 18 bases between. The CDR3, as DNA: TGTGCCAGCCTTCCGGGGGGTGTCTTGGGCTACACCTTC. This translates into CASLPGGVLGYTF.

A few counts support this clonotype. The V gene is TRBV2, the J gene TRBJ2-5, with 9 nucleotides matching TRBD1. J gave up 11 bases and V 6 bases, and 10 bases lay outside the gene matches. Per germline, CDR1 SNHLY and CDR2 FYNNEI. This CDR3 contains 13 residues. The CDR3 reads CASRGWTGEEQYF. The CDR3 bases are TGTGCCAGCAGGGGATGGACAGGGGAAGAGCAGTACTTC.

The rearrangement uses TRBV7-2 and TRBJ1-2; D is unresolved. Germline V gene lookup returns CDR1 SGHTA and CDR2 FQGNSA. The CDR3 extends over 15 amino acids. V lost 0 bases and J lost 4, with 12 bases in between. DNA for the CDR3: TGTGCCAGCAGCTTAGCATGGAGGGAGAGCTATGGCTACACCTTC. Protein product: CASSLAWRESYGYTF.

This clonotype was detected a few times. The rearrangement uses TRBV3-1 and TRBJ2-7; 7 bases fit TRBD1. Germline V gene lookup returns CDR1 LGHDT and CDR2 YNNKEL (reference sequence). Germline trimming cut 8 bases from V and 0 bases from J; bases unmatched to any gene: 10. This CDR3 region has 15 residues. The CDR3 nucleotides read TGTGCCAGCGCACCCGGGACAGACAGCTCCTACGAGCAGTACTTC. Its translation is CASAPGTDSSYEQYF.

This clonotype has just a few counts. The CDR3: CASSGQSYSNQPQHF. The CDR3 DNA sequence: TGTGCCAGCAGCGGGCAGTCGTATAGCAATCAGCCCCAGCATTTT. The chain couples TRBV7-2 to TRBJ1-5, with D unresolved. The germline V gene has CDR1 SGHTA and CDR2 FQGNSA. There are 15 residues in the CDR3. Trimming took 5 bases from V and 0 from J, leaving 11 bases between them.

Notes on this clonotype: The junction departs from germline at one end; a sequencing error may be responsible. The chain uses TRBV2 and TRBJ1-4; 7 bases map to TRBD1. The CDR3 totals 17 residues. Germline CDR1 and CDR2: SNHLY and FYNNEI. The DNA for the CDR3 is TGTACCAGCAGATCGTCCCGGGACAGAGTTCTTGGAGAAAAACTGTTTTTT. This codes for CTSRSSRDRVLGEKLFF.

As to this clonotype: Its ends do not fully match the called genes, so a read error is possible. This rearrangement joins TRBV2 to TRBJ1-4; 7 bases are a match to TRBD1. The CDR3 is 15 amino acids. Germline-derived CDR1 and CDR2 are SNHLY and FYNNEI. The CDR3 loop is CASGGTDKTKEKLFF. The CDR3 region has the DNA TGTGCCAGCGGAGGGACAGACAAAACTAAGGAAAAACTGTTTTTT.

The chain couples TRBV10-3 to TRBJ2-7, with TRBD2 identical over 14 bases. Germline loops: CDR1 ENHRY, CDR2 SYGVKD. V was pared by 6 bases and J by 4 bases, with 5 bases of the junction left unmatched. The CDR3 totals 15 residues. CDR3 region: CAIRTGLAGEYEQYF. The CDR3 coding sequence is TGTGCCATCAGAACGGGACTAGCGGGAGAATACGAGCAGTACTTC.

The chain recombines TRBV27 with TRBJ2-1, with D tentatively TRBD2 (6 bases). The V gene lost 5 bases and the J gene lost 6 bases, with 14 bases spanning the gap. The CDR3 runs to 14 residues. Germline lookup yields CDR1 MNHEY and CDR2 SMNVEV (reference sequence). The CDR3 region is CASSVGTFLNEQFF. CDR3 in DNA: TGTGCCAGCAGTGTCGGGACTTTTCTCAATGAGCAGTTCTTC.

This sequence joins TRBV20-1 and TRBJ1-1; D possibly corresponds to TRBD1 (5 bases). The length of the CDR3 is 14 residues. V was pared by 3 bases and J by 0 bases, with 11 bases between. Germline assignment: CDR1 DFQATT and CDR2 SNEGSKA (reference sequence). The CDR3 bases are TGCAGTGCTAGGGTCGGAGGGGTGAACACTGAAGCTTTCTTT. Translating it yields CSARVGGVNTEAFF.

This clonotype was seen a few times. The rearrangement joins TRBV20-1 to TRBJ2-7, with no clear D. The CDR3 length is 14 residues. From germline, CDR1 is DFQATT and CDR2 SNEGSKA (reference sequence). Between the trimmed V and J ends, which lost 2 bases and 2 bases, there was a span of 13 bases. DNA of the CDR3: TGCAGTGCTAGACATGACCGTAACGCCTACGAGCAGTACTTC. Translated, it gives CSARHDRNAYEQYF.

The gene calls are TRBV7-3 and TRBJ2-1, with 9 bases lining up with TRBD2. J lost 3 bases, V lost 5 bases, and 5 bases had no gene match. The V gene's germline CDR1 is SGHTA and CDR2 FQGTGA. CDR3 length: 15 amino acids. The chain's CDR3 is CASSTLAGVYNEQFF. In nucleotides, the CDR3 is TGTGCCAGCAGCACCTTAGCGGGGGTCTACAATGAGCAGTTCTTC.

This clonotype was seen only a few times. The chain has TRBV20-1 and TRBJ2-7; D may be TRBD2 (5 bases). Trimming took off 6 bases at V and 4 bases at J, with 19 bases between the two ends. This CDR3 is 14 amino acids long. Germline V gives CDR1 DFQATT, CDR2 SNEGSKA (reference sequence). The CDR3 region has the DNA TGCAGTGCCGAGGGAGAAGGGCTCTTATACGAGCAGTACTTC. Its protein product is CSAEGEGLLYEQYF.

This clonotype was recorded a few times. This chain links TRBV12-3 or TRBV12-4 with TRBJ2-1; D not resolved. The germline V and J ends were trimmed by 10 bases and 0 bases, with 16 bases remaining between them. CDR3 length equals 15 residues. The CDR3: CATLRRDSSYNEQFF. CDR3 coding DNA: TGTGCCACGCTGAGGCGTGATAGCTCCTACAATGAGCAGTTCTTC.

The chain is built from TRBV5-1 and TRBJ1-3; D is undetermined. The CDR3 totals 14 residues. CDR1 SGHRS and CDR2 YFSETQ come from the germline V gene. V gave up 0 bases and J gave up 3 bases, with 7 bases separating them. The CDR3 here is CASSLAGDGNTIYF. CDR3 nucleotides: TGCGCCAGCAGCTTGGCCGGAGATGGAAACACCATATATTTT.

The V gene is TRBV2, the J gene TRBJ1-5; D is ambiguous. Germline V gene sequence: CDR1 SNHLY, CDR2 FYNNEI. This CDR3 has 12 amino acids. Deletions cut 2 bases from V and 11 bases from J, with 10 bases between. The CDR3 DNA sequence: TGTGCCAGCAGTGAATCTGGCAGGACCCAGCATTTT. Protein: CASSESGRTQHF. Together with reference TRBV2 and TRBJ1-5, the CDR3 gives the full variable domain: EPEVTQTPSHQVTQMGQEVILRCVPISNHLYFYWYRQILGQKVEFLVSFYNNEISEKSEIFDDQFSVERPDGSNFTLKIRSTKLEDSAMYFCASSESGRTQHFGDGTRLSIL.

This clonotype has more than one count but fewer than ten. The chain carries TRBV4-2 and TRBJ1-2; D is unresolved. V gave up 1 base and J gave up 8 bases, with 14 bases separating them. Looked up from germline, CDR1 is LGHNA and CDR2 is YNFKEQ. The CDR3 is 14 residues long. The CDR3 here is CASSQAGELGGYTF. The CDR3 DNA sequence: TGTGCCAGCAGCCAAGCCGGAGAGCTGGGGGGCTACACCTTC.

Many counts were recorded for this clonotype. The gene calls are TRBV4-1 and TRBJ2-7; 11 bases map to TRBD2. CDR1 and CDR2 (germline): MGHRA, YSYEKL. The CDR3 length is 15 residues. V shed 4 bases and J 4 bases; nucleotides not matched to a gene: 6. The CDR3 protein is CASSPLAGGSYEQYF. The DNA of the CDR3 is TGCGCCAGCAGCCCTCTAGCGGGGGGCAGTTACGAGCAGTACTTC.